This T cell receptor (beta chain) was sequenced for a study of blood T cell repertoires in COVID-19. In the study overall: PBMCs, B-cell-depleted T cells, or T cells provided the cDNA or gDNA that made up the material.

Original methodology: Reference gene primer amplification gave nucleated cell count estimates. Sequencing used immunoSEQ multiplex PCR; TCRdb keeps in-frame clones, though not all of them. V, J and clone size are those of that table, while D and trimming were read from the DNA. The data show around 59,000 clones, around 90% seen once. V shed 4 bases and J shed 0 bases, with 11 bases lying between them. The CDR3 length is 15 residues. In germline, CDR1 is WSHSY, CDR2 SAAADI. The chain combines TRBV10-2 with TRBJ2-3; possible D gene TRBD2, 6 bases. The TCR was taken from a man aged 60 to 75 with acute or convalescent COVID-19. Material: peripheral blood. The CDR3 here is CASSAKRASTDTQYF. The CDR3 DNA follows: TGCGCCAGCAGTGCGAAGCGGGCTAGCACAGATACGCAGTATTTT.